The next 8 T cell receptor beta chains were all read from a single sample in a study of OX40 agonist ivuxolimab in advanced cancers. The protocol was immunoSEQ multiplex PCR, while the TCRdb copy is restricted to in-frame clones and leaves out a portion. The data contain 60,000 to 95,000 clones, 70% to 90% of them singletons. The source material was CD4+ or CD8+ T cells sorted from blood, sampled in a trial of the OX40 agonist ivuxolimab. Every receptor here comes from an adult with an advanced solid tumor such as melanoma, head and neck, liver or kidney cancer.

The chain recombines TRBV19 with TRBJ2-2; 7 bases align to TRBD2. The ends lost 3 bases at V and 6 bases at J; junction bases unmatched: 10. This CDR3 has 16 amino acids. CDR1 is LNHDA, CDR2 SQIVND, per germline (reference sequence). This CDR3 reads CASSIRTGREAGELFF. Written as DNA, the CDR3 is TGTGCCAGTAGTATCCGGACTGGCCGGGAGGCCGGGGAGCTGTTTTTT.

This clone was observed a single time. One end of the junction is discordant with germline, which a read error may explain. The chain combines TRBV28 with TRBJ2-7, with TRBD1 matching 7 bases. Germline CDR1 and CDR2: MDHEN and SYDVKM. The CDR3 runs to 11 residues. CDR3 DNA: TGTGCCAGCAGTTTAGGGACAGCCGCTGACTTC. Amino acid sequence: CASSLGTAADF.

J is TRBJ1-1 and V is TRBV15, with D uncertain. The CDR3 length is 13 residues. Trimming stripped 0 bases from V and 4 bases from J, with 6 bases between. The germline V gene has CDR1 LNHNV and CDR2 YYDKDF (reference sequence). The CDR3 spells CATSRDLGTEAFF. Here the CDR3 DNA reads TGTGCCACCAGCAGAGATTTGGGCACTGAAGCTTTCTTT.

V is TRBV7-2 and J is TRBJ1-5, with D perhaps TRBD1 (5 bases). Trimming cost V 5 bases and J 0 bases, with 14 bases left between them. CDR1 SGHTA and CDR2 FQGNSA come from the germline V gene. The CDR3 covers 16 residues. CDR3 loop: CASSRDSANSNQPQHF. Written as DNA, the CDR3 is TGTGCCAGCAGCCGCGACAGCGCCAATAGCAATCAGCCCCAGCATTTT. Filled out from reference TRBV7-2 and TRBJ1-5, the complete variable domain reads GAGVSQSPSNKVTEKGKDVELRCDPISGHTALYWYRQSLGQGLEFLIYFQGNSAPDKSGLPSDRFSAERTGGSVSTLTIQRTQQEDSAVYLCASSRDSANSNQPQHFGDGTRLSIL.

The J gene is TRBJ2-7, the V gene TRBV19; either TRBD1 or TRBD2 may fit D (5 bases each). The V end lost 1 base, the J end lost 3 bases, and 13 bases lay between the germline ends. The CDR3 covers 15 residues. Germline V gene sequence: CDR1 LNHDA, CDR2 SQIVND (reference sequence). In DNA form, the CDR3 reads TGTGCCAGTAGTATAGCCGGGACCCCGGACTACGAGCAGTACTTC. It codes for CASSIAGTPDYEQYF.

J is TRBJ1-1 and V is TRBV27; D not resolved. V lost 3 bases and J lost 3, with 8 bases in between. This CDR3 region has 13 residues. Germline CDR1 MNHEY, CDR2 SMNVEV (reference sequence). CDR3 sequence (DNA): TGTGCCAGCAGTTTCATCGGGGACACTGAAGCTTTCTTT. Translated, it gives CASSFIGDTEAFF.

The V gene is TRBV4-1, the J gene TRBJ2-2; TRBD1 aligns across 8 bases. This CDR3 comprises 18 residues. Germline CDR1 and CDR2: MGHRA and YSYEKL. Trimming took 4 bases from V and 5 from J; bases not matched to a gene: 15. DNA for the CDR3: TGCGCCAGCAGCCGCTCCTTTGGTCAGGGGGCGAGGACCGGGGAGCTGTTTTTT. It is translated as CASSRSFGQGARTGELFF.

This clone has just one count. This chain links TRBV10-3 with TRBJ2-6; D is ambiguous. V gave up 0 bases and J gave up 0 bases, with 9 bases separating them. This CDR3 is 17 amino acids long. Germline CDR1 reads ENHRY; CDR2 reads SYGVKD. The CDR3 region is CAISESTAISGANVLTF. In DNA, the CDR3 is TGTGCCATCAGTGAGTCAACAGCCATCTCTGGGGCCAACGTCCTGACTTTC.